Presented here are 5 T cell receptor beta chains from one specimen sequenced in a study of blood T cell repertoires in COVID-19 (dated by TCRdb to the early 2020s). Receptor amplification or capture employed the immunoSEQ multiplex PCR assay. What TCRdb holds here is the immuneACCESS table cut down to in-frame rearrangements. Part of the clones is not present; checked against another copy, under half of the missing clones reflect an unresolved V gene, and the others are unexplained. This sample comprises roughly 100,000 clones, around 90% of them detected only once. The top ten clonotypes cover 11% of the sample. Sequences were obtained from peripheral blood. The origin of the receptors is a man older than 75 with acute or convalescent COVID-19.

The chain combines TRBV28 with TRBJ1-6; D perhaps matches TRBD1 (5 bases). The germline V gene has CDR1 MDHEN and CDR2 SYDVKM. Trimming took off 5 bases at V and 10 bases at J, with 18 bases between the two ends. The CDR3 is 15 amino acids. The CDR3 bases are TGTGCCAGCAGTCCCTCCCGGGGGGGTGGGTCACCCCTCCACTTT. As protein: CASSPSRGGGSPLHF. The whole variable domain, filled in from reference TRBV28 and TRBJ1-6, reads DVKVTQSSRYLVKRTGEKVFLECVQDMDHENMFWYRQDPGLGLRLIYFSYDVKMKEKGDIPEGYSVSREKKERFSLILESASTNQTSMYLCASSPSRGGGSPLHFGNGTRLTVT.

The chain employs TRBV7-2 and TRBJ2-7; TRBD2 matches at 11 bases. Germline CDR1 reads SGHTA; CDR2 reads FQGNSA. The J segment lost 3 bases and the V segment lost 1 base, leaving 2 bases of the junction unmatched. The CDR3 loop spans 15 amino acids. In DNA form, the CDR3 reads TGTGCCAGCAGCTTAGGGGGACTAGCGGTCTACGAGCAGTACTTC. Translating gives CASSLGGLAVYEQYF.

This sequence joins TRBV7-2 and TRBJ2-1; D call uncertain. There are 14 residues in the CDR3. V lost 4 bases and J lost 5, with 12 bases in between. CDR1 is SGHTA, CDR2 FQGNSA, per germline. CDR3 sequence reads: CASSSRRSHNEQFF. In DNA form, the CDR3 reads TGTGCCAGCAGCTCCCGCCGTAGCCACAATGAGCAGTTCTTC. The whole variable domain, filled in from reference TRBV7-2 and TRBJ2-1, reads GAGVSQSPSNKVTEKGKDVELRCDPISGHTALYWYRQSLGQGLEFLIYFQGNSAPDKSGLPSDRFSAERTGGSVSTLTIQRTQQEDSAVYLCASSSRRSHNEQFFGPGTRLTVL.

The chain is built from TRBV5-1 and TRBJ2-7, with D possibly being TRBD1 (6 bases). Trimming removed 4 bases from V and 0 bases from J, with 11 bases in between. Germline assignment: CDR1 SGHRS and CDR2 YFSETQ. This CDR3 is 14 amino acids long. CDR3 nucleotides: TGCGCCAGCAGCCCTGGACAGCTCTCCTACGAGCAGTACTTC. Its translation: CASSPGQLSYEQYF.

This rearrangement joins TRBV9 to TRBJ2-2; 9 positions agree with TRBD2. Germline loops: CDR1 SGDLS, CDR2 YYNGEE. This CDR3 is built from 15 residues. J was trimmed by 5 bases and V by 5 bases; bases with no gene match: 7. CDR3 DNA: TGTGCCAGCAGAAGAGCGGGAGGTGGGACCGGGGAGCTGTTTTTT. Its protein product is CASRRAGGGTGELFF.